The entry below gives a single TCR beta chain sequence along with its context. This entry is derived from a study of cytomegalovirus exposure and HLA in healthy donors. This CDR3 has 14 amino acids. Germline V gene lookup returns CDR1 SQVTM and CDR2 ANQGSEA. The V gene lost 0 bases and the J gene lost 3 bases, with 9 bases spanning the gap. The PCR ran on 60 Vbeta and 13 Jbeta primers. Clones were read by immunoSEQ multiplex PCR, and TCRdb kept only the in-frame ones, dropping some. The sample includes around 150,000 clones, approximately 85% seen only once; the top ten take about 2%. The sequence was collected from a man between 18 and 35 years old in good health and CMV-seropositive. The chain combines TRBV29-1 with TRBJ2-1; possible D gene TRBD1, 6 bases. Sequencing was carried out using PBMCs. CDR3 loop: CSVEERGGYNEQFF. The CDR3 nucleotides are TGCAGCGTTGAAGAAAGAGGGGGCTACAATGAGCAGTTCTTC.